A selection of T cell receptor beta chains follows, all from one sample in a study of early T cells in non-severe SARS-CoV-2 infection. TCRdb used MiXCR to reprocess the 5' RACE reads, holding one entry per CDR3 protein. The sample shows over 30,000 distinct CDR3 sequences, 7.1% of them seen only once. The sample here was whole blood, taken at baseline. These TCRs come from an adult who was a healthcare worker with PCR-confirmed SARS-CoV-2 infection or an uninfected control (not recorded which). Each CDR3 is given with its conserved first and last residue.

v_call: TRBV7-2; j_call: TRBJ2-3; cdr3_aa: CASSQLSGRGADTQYF
v_call: TRBV20-1; j_call: TRBJ1-4; cdr3_aa: CSARKEPGDEKLFF
v_call: TRBV27; j_call: TRBJ2-3; cdr3_aa: CASSFHPLMVDTQYF
v_call: TRBV29-1; j_call: TRBJ2-7; cdr3_aa: CSARTSGFYEQYF
v_call: TRBV20-1; j_call: TRBJ2-6; cdr3_aa: CSARTRSGASGGANVLTF
v_call: TRBV7-2; j_call: TRBJ2-1; cdr3_aa: CASSLSWTSNEQFF
v_call: TRBV7-9; j_call: TRBJ2-5; cdr3_aa: CASSARGVGGFDSETQYF
v_call: TRBV29-1; j_call: TRBJ2-5; cdr3_aa: CSVVRDRGHETQYF
v_call: TRBV4-2; j_call: TRBJ2-1; cdr3_aa: CASSPVGQGGNEQFF
v_call: TRBV5-1; j_call: TRBJ2-2; cdr3_aa: CASSLNAVNTGELFF
v_call: TRBV10-3; j_call: TRBJ1-1; cdr3_aa: CAISDSLGMNTEAFF
v_call: TRBV7-6; j_call: TRBJ2-5; cdr3_aa: CASSPAREWETQYF
v_call: TRBV19; j_call: TRBJ2-1; cdr3_aa: CASSISFGTGESSGLYNEQSF
v_call: TRBV5-1; j_call: TRBJ1-1; cdr3_aa: CASSLRQNTEAFF
v_call: TRBV28; j_call: TRBJ1-5; cdr3_aa: CASSLNSGTGNQPQHF
v_call: TRBV7-2; j_call: TRBJ2-3; cdr3_aa: CASSLVIRGDGTDTQYF
v_call: TRBV29-1; j_call: TRBJ2-7; cdr3_aa: CSAQKGEANEQYF
v_call: TRBV4-3; j_call: TRBJ2-5; cdr3_aa: CASSQDVGTGGKGTQYF
v_call: TRBV7-2; j_call: TRBJ2-7; cdr3_aa: CASSLLAGDAYEQYF
v_call: TRBV29-1; j_call: TRBJ2-5; cdr3_aa: CSVDREGQETQYF
v_call: TRBV10-3; j_call: TRBJ2-7; cdr3_aa: CAISKGGTSGSSSYEQYF
v_call: TRBV27; j_call: TRBJ2-5; cdr3_aa: CASSWRLGEGTQETQYF
v_call: TRBV2; j_call: TRBJ1-4; cdr3_aa: CASSQPLAWAEKLFF
v_call: TRBV3-1; j_call: TRBJ2-5; cdr3_aa: CASSQETGLETQYF
v_call: TRBV5-5; j_call: TRBJ1-1; cdr3_aa: CASSLTVDTEAFF
v_call: TRBV12-3/TRBV12-4; j_call: TRBJ1-1; cdr3_aa: CASSLLSRNTEAFF
v_call: TRBV12-3/TRBV12-4; j_call: TRBJ2-2; cdr3_aa: CASSLGQGAGGELFF
v_call: TRBV5-6; j_call: TRBJ2-2; cdr3_aa: CASSLIRRNTGELFF
v_call: TRBV5-1; j_call: TRBJ1-2; cdr3_aa: CASSLATGYGYTF
v_call: TRBV7-2; j_call: TRBJ2-1; cdr3_aa: CASSLSGGWADNEQFF
v_call: TRBV10-3; j_call: TRBJ2-1; cdr3_aa: CAISESSGTRVNEQFF
v_call: TRBV29-1; j_call: TRBJ2-1; cdr3_aa: CSGRGRLGPYNEQFF
v_call: TRBV4-3; j_call: TRBJ1-4; cdr3_aa: CASSQAAREKLFF
v_call: TRBV19; j_call: TRBJ2-4; cdr3_aa: CASSIGPSGSAAKNIQYF
v_call: TRBV10-3; j_call: TRBJ1-2; cdr3_aa: CAISEDRVDGYTF
v_call: TRBV27; j_call: TRBJ1-1; cdr3_aa: CASSFSREGTEAFF
v_call: TRBV3-1; j_call: TRBJ2-1; cdr3_aa: CASSHLGSSYNEQFF
v_call: TRBV20-1; j_call: TRBJ2-5; cdr3_aa: CSVGSQVLRETQYF
v_call: TRBV27; j_call: TRBJ2-1; cdr3_aa: CASRGLGEDNEQFF
v_call: TRBV12-3/TRBV12-4; j_call: TRBJ1-3; cdr3_aa: CASSSLNRANTIYF
v_call: TRBV20-1; j_call: TRBJ2-1; cdr3_aa: CSARDSWSYNEQFF
v_call: TRBV4-2; j_call: TRBJ2-1; cdr3_aa: CASSQASYNEQFF
v_call: TRBV6-1; j_call: TRBJ2-5; cdr3_aa: CASSEVLSGLQETQYF
v_call: TRBV19; j_call: TRBJ2-2; cdr3_aa: CASTRTGIGELFF
v_call: TRBV6-2/TRBV6-3; j_call: TRBJ2-7; cdr3_aa: CASSYMGDSYEQYF